Listed here are 30 T cell receptor beta chains from one sample, sequenced in a study of T cell repertoires in cytomegalovirus infection (dated by TCRdb to between 2018 and 2021). The instrument was an Illumina HiSeq 1500. Using fastp at Q25 and MiXCR, TCRdb reprocessed the public reads and kept productive beta chains. Rows are unified per CDR3 protein, each entry keeping the most common DNA and genes. This sample lists 480,000 or so distinct CDR3 sequences; approximately 10% were detected once. The ten biggest clones cover roughly a tenth of the sample. Sequencing input: PBMCs. Receptors originate from a human donor in good health (CMV status not recorded). Some clones in this sample may be carry-over from other donors' samples.

Concerning this clonotype: Germline is not matched at one junction end, which may reflect a read error. V gene TRBV20-1 combines with J gene TRBJ2-7; tentative D call: TRBD1 (6 bases). The V gene's germline CDR1 is DFQATT and CDR2 SNEGSKA (reference sequence). The CDR3 covers 11 residues. CDR3 in DNA: TGCAGTGCTAGAGATGAGGACGGACAGCCCTTC. Protein sequence: CSARDEDGQPF.

This clonotype was seen a handful of times. Written as DNA, the CDR3 is TGTGCCAGCAGTATGACAGGGACCATTAATAATTCACCCCTCCACTTT. The encoded protein is CASSMTGTINNSPLHF. The chain combines TRBV9 with TRBJ1-6; TRBD1 agrees at 7 bases. There are 16 residues in the CDR3. Germline-derived CDR1 and CDR2 are SGDLS and YYNGEE. With V trimmed by 5 bases and J by 5 bases, 10 bases remained unmatched.

This clonotype was counted many times. The chain carries TRBV9 and TRBJ1-1; D is possibly TRBD1 (5 bases). V was clipped by 0 bases and J by 1 base, with 10 bases between them. Germline-derived CDR1 and CDR2 are SGDLS and YYNGEE. CDR3 length: 15 residues. DNA for the CDR3: TGTGCCAGCAGCGTAGGTGTAGGGGCGAACACTGAAGCTTTCTTT. The encoded protein is CASSVGVGANTEAFF.

The sample holds many counts of this clonotype. This chain uses TRBV7-9 with TRBJ1-2; TRBD1 matches at 9 bases. V lost 4 bases and J lost 2; bases outside the gene matches: 5. Germline V gives CDR1 SEHNR, CDR2 FQNEAQ (reference sequence). This CDR3 has 15 amino acids. For the CDR3, the DNA is TGTGCCAGCAGCTCTAAGACAGGGGGGAACTATGGCTACACCTTC. This encodes CASSSKTGGNYGYTF.

This clonotype appeared many times. CDR3 bases: TGTGCCAGCAGTCCCGGGATTGGACAGCCCCAGCATTTT. Its protein is CASSPGIGQPQHF. The chain couples TRBV6-5 to TRBJ1-5; D call uncertain. CDR3 length equals 13 residues. Germline assignment: CDR1 MNHEY and CDR2 SVGAGI. V lost 5 bases and J 7 bases, leaving 12 bases between the germline ends.

The DNA for the CDR3 is TGTGCCAGCAGTTACCTCGGCCAGCGCAATGAGCAGTTCTTC. It codes for CASSYLGQRNEQFF. The chain combines TRBV6-8 with TRBJ2-1; D uncertain. CDR3 length equals 14 residues. The ends were cut back, 2 bases at V and 6 bases at J, with 11 bases in the middle. Germline lookup yields CDR1 MNHGY and CDR2 SAAAGT.

In its sample, this clonotype was seen many times. This chain uses TRBV2 with TRBJ1-5; possibly TRBD1 for D (6 bases). Trimming removed 6 bases from V and 2 bases from J, with 14 bases in between. Germline loops: CDR1 SNHLY, CDR2 FYNNEI. This CDR3 comprises 15 residues. The CDR3 bases are TGTGCCAGCAGGCGTGGACAGAGGCGCAATCAGCCCCAGCATTTT. This encodes CASRRGQRRNQPQHF.

In its sample, this clonotype was seen many times. The chain uses TRBV28 and TRBJ2-7; 9 bases fit TRBD1. Germline CDR1 is MDHEN and CDR2 is SYDVKM. Losses at the gene ends were 4 bases for V and 6 bases for J; bases not matched to a gene: 7. The CDR3 loop spans 14 amino acids. CDR3 nucleotide sequence: TGTGCCAGCAGTTCCCCGACAGGGGGTGGCGAGCAGTACTTC. Translated: CASSSPTGGGEQYF.

This clonotype has at least ten counts. This sequence joins TRBV29-1 and TRBJ2-3, with D possibly being TRBD1 (5 bases). Trimming took off 4 bases at V and 0 bases at J, with 20 bases between the two ends. CDR1 is SQVTM and CDR2 is ANQGSEA in the germline V gene. This CDR3 is built from 17 residues. The CDR3 protein is CSVGQGSRLTSTDTQYF. The CDR3 DNA follows: TGCAGCGTTGGCCAGGGTTCCCGACTTACTAGCACAGATACGCAGTATTTT.

DNA for the CDR3: TGCGCCAGCAGTCATCGGGGGATAGGATCGGTCCGAGATTCACCCCTCCACTTT. Amino acid sequence: CASSHRGIGSVRDSPLHF. The rearrangement joins TRBV23-1 to TRBJ1-6; D is perhaps TRBD1 (5 bases). TRBV23-1 carries the ORF label, with uncertain function. V was clipped by 3 bases and J by 8 bases, with 23 bases between them. The length of the CDR3 is 18 residues.

This clonotype showed up many times. The chain is built from TRBV7-3 and TRBJ2-3, with D tentatively TRBD2 (7 bases). The CDR3 extends over 15 amino acids. In germline, CDR1 is SGHTA, CDR2 FQGTGA. V lost 1 base, J lost 4 bases, and 12 bases lay in between. Here the CDR3 reads CASSLIAGAADTQYF. As DNA, the CDR3 is TGTGCCAGCAGCTTAATCGCGGGGGCGGCAGATACGCAGTATTTT.

Worth noting for this clonotype: This may be a read error: a much more frequent sequence differs by one nucleotide. The DNA of the CDR3 is TGTGCCAGCGCAACACTAGCGCCGAGCACAGATACGCAGTATTTT. The encoded protein is CASATLAPSTDTQYF. This chain connects TRBV2 to TRBJ2-3, with 7 bases lining up with TRBD2. CDR1 is SNHLY and CDR2 is FYNNEI in the germline V gene. Trimming removed 8 bases from V and 0 bases from J; junction bases left unmatched: 8. The CDR3 contains 15 residues.

This clonotype was seen at least ten times. The V call is TRBV7-9, the J call TRBJ2-7; TRBD1 agrees at 10 bases. The J segment lost 1 base and the V segment lost 5 bases, leaving 5 bases of the junction unmatched. CDR1 is SEHNR and CDR2 is FQNEAQ in the germline V gene (reference sequence). The CDR3 sequence is 15 residues long. CDR3: CASSPRGQGSYEQYF. The CDR3 coding sequence is TGTGCCAGCAGCCCGAGGGGACAGGGGTCCTACGAGCAGTACTTC.

This clonotype was detected ten times or more. The gene calls are TRBV29-1 and TRBJ1-1; D remains ambiguous. Trimming stripped 1 base from V and 6 bases from J, with 18 bases between. The germline V gene encodes CDR1 SQVTM and CDR2 ANQGSEA. The CDR3 has 15 amino acids. The CDR3 sequence is CSVEGRAGGRPEAFF. CDR3 nucleotide sequence: TGCAGCGTTGAAGGGCGGGCCGGCGGGAGGCCTGAAGCTTTCTTT.

This clonotype came up many times. The chain employs TRBV11-2 and TRBJ1-1; D remains ambiguous. V was pared by 2 bases and J by 1 base, with 8 bases between. CDR3 length: 14 residues. The germline gives CDR1 SGHAT, CDR2 FQNNGV. CDR3 DNA sequence: TGTGCCAGCAGCTTAAACAGCGGGAACACTGAAGCTTTCTTT. It encodes CASSLNSGNTEAFF.

This clonotype was picked up many times. V and J are TRBV7-6 and TRBJ2-1; 8 bases are a match to TRBD1. The CDR3 is 15 residues long. The ends lost 5 bases at V and 3 bases at J; junction bases unmatched: 6. Per the germline V gene, CDR1 is SGHVS and CDR2 is FNYEAQ. The CDR3 DNA sequence: TGTGCCAGCAGCCTAGGACAGGGTTACTACAATGAGCAGTTCTTC. It codes for CASSLGQGYYNEQFF.

This clonotype was detected a few times. CDR3 in DNA: TGTGCCAGCAGGCTACTAGCGGGAGAGGTCAATGAGCAGTTCTTC. This gives the protein CASRLLAGEVNEQFF. The chain recombines TRBV2 with TRBJ2-1, with 11 bases identical to TRBD2. Germline V gene lookup returns CDR1 SNHLY and CDR2 FYNNEI. This CDR3 is built from 15 residues. V was clipped by 6 bases and J by 6 bases; unmatched bases: 7.

Ten or more counts support this clonotype. The gene calls are TRBV19 and TRBJ2-7; a weak D match, TRBD1 (6 bases). V was clipped by 5 bases and J by 2 bases, with 10 bases between them. CDR1 and CDR2 from the germline V gene are LNHDA and SQIVND (reference sequence). The CDR3 extends over 13 amino acids. CDR3 coding DNA: TGTGCCAGTAGTCCGACAGGAGCCTACGAGCAGTACTTC. Translated: CASSPTGAYEQYF.

The rearrangement links TRBV12-3 or TRBV12-4 to TRBJ2-1; D ambiguous. CDR3 length: 16 residues. Trimming stripped 1 base from V and 0 bases from J, with 10 bases between. The CDR3 sequence: CASSLEVHSSYNEQFF. The DNA for the CDR3 is TGTGCCAGCAGTTTAGAAGTTCACAGCTCCTACAATGAGCAGTTCTTC.

This chain joins TRBV3-1 and TRBJ2-5, with D perhaps TRBD1 (6 bases). Germline values: CDR1 LGHDT, CDR2 YNNKEL (reference sequence). CDR3 length equals 15 residues. V gave up 1 base and J gave up 2 bases, with 11 bases separating them. CDR3 sequence: CASSQGPGTQETQYF. The CDR3 DNA reads as TGTGCCAGCAGCCAAGGGCCCGGGACACAAGAGACCCAGTACTTC.

This clonotype was observed many times. The rearrangement links TRBV7-3 to TRBJ1-2; 9 bases map to TRBD1. Germline-derived CDR1 and CDR2 are SGHTA and FQGTGA. The CDR3 sequence is 15 residues long. V lost 5 bases and J lost 1; bases outside the gene matches: 5. CDR3 sequence (DNA): TGTGCCAGCAGCCCGGACAGGGGAAGTAACTATGGCTACACCTTC. This translates into CASSPDRGSNYGYTF.

This clonotype was observed many times. The genes are TRBV6-1 and TRBJ1-1; D is unresolved. The germline V and J ends were trimmed by 2 bases and 2 bases, with 12 bases remaining between them. This CDR3 is 15 amino acids long. The V gene's germline CDR1 is MNHNS and CDR2 SASEGT. The DNA of the CDR3 is TGTGCCAGCAGTGAACAAGCTGGGATAAACACTGAAGCTTTCTTT. Residues: CASSEQAGINTEAFF.

This clonotype was recorded at least ten times. The chain joins TRBV28 to TRBJ1-5; TRBD1 agrees at 10 bases. This CDR3 region has 15 residues. V shed 6 bases, J shed 4 bases, and the junction held 6 bases outside the gene matches. The V gene's germline CDR1 is MDHEN and CDR2 SYDVKM. The CDR3 coding sequence is TGTGCCAGCAGAGGGGGACAGGGGCGGAATCAGCCCCAGCATTTT. Protein: CASRGGQGRNQPQHF.

In this sample, this clonotype turned up a few times. The chain combines TRBV5-4 with TRBJ2-6; no clear D. The CDR3 contains 17 residues. Per the germline V gene, CDR1 is SGHNT and CDR2 is YYREEE (reference sequence). Trimming removed 0 bases from V and 2 bases from J, with 12 bases in between. This CDR3 is CASSLEAASAGANVLTF. CDR3 DNA: TGTGCCAGCAGCTTGGAGGCGGCTTCGGCTGGGGCCAACGTCCTGACTTTC.

This clonotype occurred many times. The J gene is TRBJ2-1, the V gene TRBV12-3 or TRBV12-4; D is perhaps TRBD1 or TRBD2 (5 bases each). V was pared by 4 bases and J by 4 bases, with 11 bases between. The CDR3 contains 14 residues. CDR3 bases: TGTGCCAGCAGTTCCGGGACGGAGTACAATGAGCAGTTCTTC. Translation gives CASSSGTEYNEQFF.

There are many counts of this clonotype. The genes are TRBV10-3 and TRBJ1-1, with D unclear. Germline values: CDR1 ENHRY, CDR2 SYGVKD. V dropped 7 bases and J dropped 1 base, with 10 bases sitting between them. The CDR3 extends over 13 amino acids. CDR3 region: CAIKEGQNTEAFF. The CDR3 DNA is TGTGCCATCAAAGAGGGCCAGAACACTGAAGCTTTCTTT.

V usage is TRBV10-3 and J usage is TRBJ2-5; D is ambiguous. Germline CDR1 is ENHRY and CDR2 is SYGVKD. Trimming pared 7 bases from V and 1 base from J, leaving 7 bases between. The CDR3 runs to 12 residues. DNA for the CDR3: TGTGCCATCAAGGGCACCCAAGAGACCCAGTACTTC. Translated, it gives CAIKGTQETQYF.

The chain is built from TRBV20-1 and TRBJ1-5; TRBD1 matches at 7 bases. From germline, CDR1 is DFQATT and CDR2 SNEGSKA (reference sequence). Unmatched junction bases numbered 4, after V lost 5 bases and J lost 6 bases. The CDR3 is 12 residues long. CDR3 coding DNA: TGCAGTGCTCTATCAGGGGGTCAGCCCCAGCATTTT. Its translation: CSALSGGQPQHF.

The sample holds many counts of this clonotype. The chain recombines TRBV19 with TRBJ1-5, with D possibly matching TRBD1 (6 bases). In germline, CDR1 is LNHDA, CDR2 SQIVND (reference sequence). The CDR3 length is 18 residues. V was shortened by 4 bases and J by 4 bases, with 23 bases between the two germline ends. The CDR3 DNA reads TGTGCCAGTAGTAGAGGACAGCGGCGAAGCTCCGGGAATCAGCCCCAGCATTTT. Translated: CASSRGQRRSSGNQPQHF.

This chain links TRBV5-5 with TRBJ2-7, with 11 positions matching TRBD1. There are 16 residues in the CDR3. J gave up 2 bases and V 4 bases, and 8 bases lay outside the gene matches. Germline V gene lookup returns CDR1 SGHKS and CDR2 YYEKEE (reference sequence). The CDR3 region has the DNA TGTGCCAGCAGCCAATTTCCGGGACAGGGGGCCTACGAGCAGTACTTC. Encoded protein: CASSQFPGQGAYEQYF. Complete variable domain (other parts from reference TRBV5-5 and TRBJ2-7): DAGVTQSPTHLIKTRGQQVTLRCSPISGHKSVSWYQQVLGQGPQFIFQYYEKEERGRGNFPDRFSARQFPNYSSELNVNALLLGDSALYLCASSQFPGQGAYEQYFGPGTRLTVT.